A single sample gave rise to the 23 T cell receptor beta chains below, sequenced in a study of blood T cell repertoires in COVID-19. The protocol was immunoSEQ multiplex PCR, while the TCRdb copy is restricted to in-frame clones and leaves out a portion. The sample lists roughly 340,000 clones, 75% to 90% occurring once. The sample consisted of peripheral blood. Every receptor here comes from a woman aged 45 to 65 with COVID-19, enrolled during active disease.

V and J are TRBV9 and TRBJ2-6; 9 positions match TRBD1. Trimming took 2 bases from V and 3 from J; bases not matched to a gene: 9. Germline V gene data show CDR1 as SGDLS and CDR2 as YYNGEE. This CDR3 comprises 18 residues. The CDR3 DNA is TGTGCCAGCAGCGTCTTCGGGGACAGGGTTAGTGGGGCCAACGTCCTGACTTTC. It yields the protein CASSVFGDRVSGANVLTF.

This clone has more than one count but fewer than ten. The V call is TRBV19, the J call TRBJ2-1, with TRBD1 matching over 9 bases. The CDR3 extends over 15 amino acids. The germline V gene encodes CDR1 LNHDA and CDR2 SQIVND (reference sequence). The V gene end was trimmed by 4 bases and the J gene end by 9 bases; junction bases not matched to a gene: 10. The CDR3 coding sequence is TGTGCCAGTAGTAAGTCTGGGACAGGGCTTGGTGAGCAGTTCTTC. Residues: CASSKSGTGLGEQFF.

J is TRBJ1-1 and V is TRBV7-9, with 7 positions matching TRBD1. Germline V gene lookup returns CDR1 SEHNR and CDR2 FQNEAQ (reference sequence). J lost 0 bases, V lost 2 bases, and 9 bases had no gene match. The CDR3 length is 17 residues. CDR3 sequence: CASSLYRQGGVNTEAFF. CDR3 in DNA: TGTGCCAGCAGCTTATATCGGCAGGGGGGTGTGAACACTGAAGCTTTCTTT.

The chain carries TRBV5-1 and TRBJ1-6; TRBD1 is a possible D gene (6 bases). The CDR3 is 16 residues long. Germline V gene lookup returns CDR1 SGHRS and CDR2 YFSETQ. V gave up 4 bases and J gave up 7 bases, with 18 bases separating them. The CDR3 loop is CASSPDPGQLNSPLHF. The CDR3 DNA reads TGCGCCAGCAGCCCGGACCCGGGACAACTAAATTCACCCCTCCACTTT.

The V gene is TRBV6-6, the J gene TRBJ2-2, with D unclear. CDR1 is MNHNY, CDR2 SVGAGI, per germline (reference sequence). The germline V and J ends were trimmed by 4 bases and 5 bases, with 5 bases remaining between them. The CDR3 consists of 12 residues. CDR3 region: CASSSSTGELFF. The CDR3 DNA reads as TGTGCCAGCAGTTCGAGTACCGGGGAGCTGTTTTTT.

J is TRBJ2-7 and V is TRBV4-1, with 7 bases aligning to TRBD1. J lost 2 bases, V lost 0 bases, and 7 bases had no gene match. The germline CDR1 and CDR2 sequences are MGHRA and YSYEKL. The CDR3 is 16 residues long. The chain's CDR3 is CASSQEDRDGTYEQYF. Here the CDR3 DNA reads TGCGCCAGCAGCCAAGAAGACAGGGACGGAACCTACGAGCAGTACTTC.

In this sample, this clone turned up once. V is TRBV18 and J is TRBJ1-5; D not resolved. This CDR3 region has 15 residues. From germline, CDR1 is KGHSH and CDR2 LQKENI. Trimming took off 0 bases at V and 4 bases at J, with 10 bases between the two ends. CDR3 protein: CASSPPPRSNQPQHF. The DNA for the CDR3 is TGTGCCAGCTCACCACCTCCACGGAGTAATCAGCCCCAGCATTTT.

The chain joins TRBV6-6 to TRBJ2-1, with 8 bases matching TRBD1. Germline trimming cut 9 bases from V and 3 bases from J; bases unmatched to any gene: 4. The CDR3 is 13 amino acids. CDR1 is MNHNY and CDR2 is SVGAGI in the germline V gene (reference sequence). CDR3 sequence (DNA): TGTGCCAGTCGCGACAGGGGCTACAATGAGCAGTTCTTC. It encodes CASRDRGYNEQFF.

The chain combines TRBV6-5 with TRBJ2-5; a weak D match, TRBD1 (5 bases). The CDR3 runs 12 residues. Germline CDR1 is MNHEY and CDR2 is SVGAGI. Trimming removed 2 bases at V and 5 bases at J, with 6 bases between. In nucleotides, the CDR3 is TGTGCCAGCAGTTACAGGGGTGAGACCCAGTACTTC. Residues: CASSYRGETQYF.

The genes are TRBV5-1 and TRBJ2-3; tentatively, D is TRBD2 (5 bases). The CDR3 totals 15 residues. CDR1 and CDR2 (germline): SGHRS, YFSETQ. V lost 2 bases to trimming and J lost 6 bases, with 16 bases between them. Here the CDR3 reads CASSFNGNGQDTQYF. CDR3 nucleotides: TGCGCCAGCAGCTTTAACGGGAATGGTCAGGATACGCAGTATTTT.

This chain connects TRBV9 to TRBJ1-3, with D possibly being TRBD1 (6 bases). CDR3 length equals 16 residues. The V end lost 4 bases, the J end lost 0 bases, and 14 bases lay between the germline ends. CDR1 and CDR2 from the germline V gene are SGDLS and YYNGEE. The CDR3 loop is CASSPGVVASGNTIYF. The CDR3, as DNA: TGTGCCAGCAGCCCAGGGGTGGTGGCCTCTGGAAACACCATATATTTT.

The chain employs TRBV25-1 and TRBJ2-3; TRBD2 aligns across 12 bases. The CDR3 sequence is 17 residues long. CDR1 is MGHDK and CDR2 is SYGVNS in the germline V gene. V dropped 4 bases and J dropped 1; count of bases not matched to a gene: 6. CDR3 in amino acids: CASSALGTSGRTDTQYF. In DNA, the CDR3 is TGTGCCAGCAGTGCCCTCGGGACTAGCGGGCGCACAGATACGCAGTATTTT.

The chain employs TRBV3-1 (or the pseudogene TRBV3-2) and TRBJ2-7; 9 bases are a match to TRBD1. Germline assignment: CDR1 LGHDT and CDR2 YNNKEL (reference sequence). V shed 4 bases and J 7 bases; nucleotides not matched to a gene: 5. The CDR3 is 13 amino acids. The DNA for the CDR3 is TGTGCCAGCAGCCGGGGGACAGGGCGGGAGCAGTACTTC. It encodes CASSRGTGREQYF.

V and J are TRBV2 and TRBJ2-1, with 9 bases fitting TRBD2. This CDR3 has 15 residues. With 6 bases clipped from V and 9 bases from J, the junction kept 12 bases outside the gene matches. Germline values: CDR1 SNHLY, CDR2 FYNNEI. CDR3 bases: TGTGCCAGCAGCCCCGTAATAGCGGGAGCAAGTGAGCAGTTCTTC. This gives the protein CASSPVIAGASEQFF.

The chain carries TRBV7-2 and TRBJ2-1, with 7 bases lining up with TRBD2. CDR3 length: 14 amino acids. The V gene's germline CDR1 is SGHTA and CDR2 FQGNSA. V lost 3 bases, J lost 8 bases, and 7 bases stayed unmatched. As DNA, the CDR3 is TGTGCCAGCAGCTTGACCGGGAGGAAGGATGAGCAGTTCTTC. Its protein product is CASSLTGRKDEQFF.

CDR3 region: CAWSPAQGYSPLHF. DNA of the CDR3: TGTGCCTGGAGTCCGGCACAGGGGTATTCACCCCTCCACTTT. The J gene is TRBJ1-6, the V gene TRBV30; 7 bases fit TRBD1. This CDR3 has 14 amino acids. V shed 2 bases, J shed 8 bases, and the junction held 6 bases outside the gene matches. Looked up from germline, CDR1 is GTSNPN and CDR2 is SVGIG (reference sequence).

This clone came up once. This chain links TRBV5-1 with TRBJ2-7; 12 bases are a match to TRBD2. Per germline, CDR1 SGHRS and CDR2 YFSETQ. The CDR3 has 15 amino acids. The J segment lost 1 base and the V segment lost 5 bases, leaving 4 bases of the junction unmatched. Here the CDR3 reads CASRGGLAGSYEQYF. The CDR3 DNA reads as TGCGCCAGCAGAGGGGGACTAGCGGGTTCCTACGAGCAGTACTTC. Filled out from reference TRBV5-1 and TRBJ2-7, the complete variable domain reads KAGVTQTPRYLIKTRGQQVTLSCSPISGHRSVSWYQQTPGQGLQFLFEYFSETQRNKGNFPGRFSGRQFSNSRSEMNVSTLELGDSALYLCASRGGLAGSYEQYFGPGTRLTVT.

The chain couples TRBV4-2 to TRBJ1-2; no definite D call. CDR1 LGHNA and CDR2 YNFKEQ come from the germline V gene. This CDR3 is built from 14 residues. The V end was cut by 0 bases, the J end by 2 bases, with 7 bases between. CDR3 in DNA: TGTGCCAGCAGCCAAGATAGAGGGAACTATGGCTACACCTTC. It translates to CASSQDRGNYGYTF.

V gene TRBV18 combines with J gene TRBJ2-1; TRBD2 matches 7 bases. Trimming cost V 0 bases and J 3 bases; bases outside gene matches: 2. The germline V gene has CDR1 KGHSH and CDR2 LQKENI. The CDR3 covers 15 residues. The CDR3 here is CASSPPGTNYNEQFF. Written as DNA, the CDR3 is TGTGCCAGCTCACCACCTGGGACTAACTACAATGAGCAGTTCTTC.

This chain uses TRBV14 with TRBJ2-3; 7 bases map to TRBD2. Trimming cost V 2 bases and J 15 bases; bases outside gene matches: 5. Germline assignment: CDR1 SGHDN and CDR2 FVKESK. This CDR3 is built from 11 residues. CDR3 nucleotide sequence: TGTGCCAGCAGCCAAACTAGCGCCCTTTATTTT. Translation: CASSQTSALYF. The variable domain in full, completed from reference TRBV14 and TRBJ2-3, reads EAGVTQFPSHSVIEKGQTVTLRCDPISGHDNLYWYRRVMGKEIKFLLHFVKESKQDESGMPNNRFLAERTGGTYSTLKVQPAELEDSGVYFCASSQTSALYFGPGTRLTVL.

To note about this clone: Relative to the germline gene, one junction end is altered; a read error may explain this. The chain joins TRBV7-7 to TRBJ2-2, with 10 bases identical to TRBD2. Germline V CDR1 and CDR2: SSHAT, FNYEAQ (reference sequence). The CDR3 totals 15 residues. The CDR3 nucleotides read TGTGCTAGCAGCCCTCAGAGCGGGAGGGCCGGGGAGCTGTTTTTT. The encoded protein is CASSPQSGRAGELFF.

This CDR3 reads CASSEGASNRGTQYF. Written as DNA, the CDR3 is TGCGCCAGCAGTGAGGGCGCTAGCAACCGAGGGACCCAGTACTTC. This chain links TRBV10-1 with TRBJ2-5; D perhaps matches TRBD2 (5 bases). Germline V gene lookup returns CDR1 WNHNN and CDR2 SYGVQD (reference sequence). The CDR3 sequence is 15 residues long. Trimming left V 2 bases short and J 7 bases short, with 17 bases between.

This clone was observed a handful of times. The rearrangement links TRBV18 to TRBJ1-3; the D is unclear. CDR1 KGHSH and CDR2 LQKENI come from the germline V gene. The CDR3 consists of 15 residues. Trimming cost V 2 bases and J 3 bases, with 11 bases left between them. CDR3 coding DNA: TGTGCCAGCTCACCAAATCCACGGAGTGGAAACACCATATATTTT. Protein: CASSPNPRSGNTIYF. Using reference TRBV18 and TRBJ1-3 for the parts outside the CDR3, the full variable domain is NAGVMQNPRHLVRRRGQEARLRCSPMKGHSHVYWYRQLPEEGLKFMVYLQKENIIDESGMPKERFSAEFPKEGPSILRIQQVVRGDSAAYFCASSPNPRSGNTIYFGEGSWLTVV.